The 14 T cell receptor beta chains presented below share a single source sample, sequenced in a study of graft-versus-host responses after intestinal transplantation. Only in-frame clones appear in the TCRdb table, and some are missing; sequencing was by immunoSEQ multiplex PCR. Of about 90,000 clones in the sample, 85% to 95% are singletons; the top ten hold 1.1%. The antigens for these receptors are not known. The source material was unstimulated CD8+ T cells sorted from spleen or lymph node cells, sampled before transplant. Receptors originate from a human donor who was the organ donor for an intestinal transplant.

The CDR3 DNA is TGTGCCAGCAGTTTATCGCTGCTAGCGGGGGGGCCGATCCAAGAGACCCAGTACTTC. Translating gives CASSLSLLAGGPIQETQYF. The rearrangement joins TRBV27 to TRBJ2-5; 12 bases map to TRBD2. The CDR3 covers 19 residues. The germline gives CDR1 MNHEY, CDR2 SMNVEV (reference sequence). With 0 bases clipped from V and 1 base from J, the junction kept 9 bases outside the gene matches.

The rearrangement uses TRBV7-3 and TRBJ2-1, with 8 bases lining up with TRBD2. V was pared by 5 bases and J by 3 bases, with 9 bases of the junction left unmatched. This CDR3 is built from 16 residues. Germline assignment: CDR1 SGHTA and CDR2 FQGTGA. CDR3 residues: CASSVYPGLDYNEQFF. The CDR3 nucleotides read TGTGCCAGCAGCGTTTACCCGGGACTAGACTACAATGAGCAGTTCTTC. The complete variable domain, with remaining parts taken from reference TRBV7-3 and TRBJ2-1, reads GAGVSQTPSNKVTEKGKYVELRCDPISGHTALYWYRQSLGQGPEFLIYFQGTGAADDSGLPNDRFFAVRPEGSVSTLKIQRTERGDSAVYLCASSVYPGLDYNEQFFGPGTRLTVL.

The chain combines TRBV27 with TRBJ2-1; possibly TRBD1 for D (5 bases). The CDR3 totals 13 residues. The V end was cut by 2 bases, the J end by 5 bases, with 7 bases between. CDR1 and CDR2 (germline): MNHEY, SMNVEV (reference sequence). The CDR3 bases are TGTGCCAGCAGTTTAATAGGGGACAATGAGCAGTTCTTC. It codes for CASSLIGDNEQFF.

V usage is TRBV29-1 and J usage is TRBJ1-1; tentative D call: TRBD1 (6 bases). The CDR3 runs to 15 residues. Per germline, CDR1 SQVTM and CDR2 ANQGSEA. V was trimmed by 5 bases and J by 4 bases, leaving 20 bases between them. In nucleotides, the CDR3 is TGCAGCGTTTCGACAGGACCGACAGTGGGCACTGAAGCTTTCTTT. Its translation: CSVSTGPTVGTEAFF.

This clone came up once. J is TRBJ2-3 and V is TRBV28, with 8 positions matching TRBD1. Germline CDR1 reads MDHEN; CDR2 reads SYDVKM. With 4 bases clipped from V and 3 bases from J, the junction kept 15 bases outside the gene matches. The CDR3 is 18 amino acids. DNA of the CDR3: TGTGCCAGCAGTTACCTCGGACAGGGAGGTACTACGACAGATACGCAGTATTTT. It codes for CASSYLGQGGTTTDTQYF.

The J gene is TRBJ2-3, the V gene TRBV9, with TRBD2 matching over 11 bases. After removal of 3 bases from V and 1 base from J, the junction contained 10 bases not matched to a gene. CDR1 SGDLS and CDR2 YYNGEE come from the germline V gene. The CDR3 sequence is 18 residues long. The CDR3 DNA sequence: TGTGCCAGCAGCGCCTTAGCGGGGGGGCTCCTCGGCACAGATACGCAGTATTTT. Translation gives CASSALAGGLLGTDTQYF.

V gene TRBV28 combines with J gene TRBJ1-5; 9 nucleotides agree with TRBD1. The CDR3 consists of 15 residues. J was trimmed by 4 bases and V by 6 bases; bases with no gene match: 7. CDR1 and CDR2 from the germline V gene are MDHEN and SYDVKM. The CDR3 here is CASSPTGGHNQPQHF. CDR3 nucleotide sequence: TGTGCCAGCAGCCCGACAGGGGGACATAATCAGCCCCAGCATTTT.

The chain recombines TRBV16 with TRBJ1-1, with D possibly being TRBD1 (6 bases). Germline lookup yields CDR1 KGHSY and CDR2 FQNENV. The V end lost 1 base, the J end lost 5 bases, and 11 bases lay between the germline ends. This CDR3 is built from 14 residues. The CDR3 region is CASSQWAQGTEAFF. The CDR3 bases are TGTGCCAGCAGCCAATGGGCGCAGGGGACTGAAGCTTTCTTT. Using reference TRBV16 and TRBJ1-1 for the parts outside the CDR3, the full variable domain is GEEVAQTPKHLVRGEGQKAKLYCAPIKGHSYVFWYQQVLKNEFKFLISFQNENVFDETGMPKERFSAKCLPNSPCSLEIQATKLEDSAVYFCASSQWAQGTEAFFGQGTRLTVV.

This clone was detected a few times. Here the CDR3 DNA reads TGTGCCAGCAGGGCTACAGTGAACACTGAAGCTTTCTTT. Amino acids: CASRATVNTEAFF. V is TRBV6-6 and J is TRBJ1-1; no reliable D call. V was shortened by 6 bases and J by 0 bases, with 8 bases between the two germline ends. This CDR3 region has 13 residues. Germline lookup yields CDR1 MNHNY and CDR2 SVGAGI (reference sequence).

V usage is TRBV11-3 and J usage is TRBJ2-4, with D possibly matching TRBD2 (5 bases). Trimming removed 6 bases at V and 6 bases at J, with 9 bases between. This CDR3 spans 12 amino acids. Germline V gene lookup returns CDR1 SGHNT and CDR2 YENEEA. The CDR3 loop reads CASSRSGNIQYF. The CDR3 nucleotides read TGTGCCAGCAGTAGGAGCGGAAACATTCAGTACTTC. Using reference TRBV11-3 and TRBJ2-4 for the parts outside the CDR3, the full variable domain is EAGVVQSPRYKIIEKKQPVAFWCNPISGHNTLYWYLQNLGQGPELLIRYENEEAVDDSQLPKDRFSAERLKGVDSTLKIQPAELGDSAVYLCASSRSGNIQYFGAGTRLSVL.

The J gene is TRBJ2-3, the V gene TRBV9, with TRBD2 matching 9 bases. The CDR3 runs 15 residues. The ends lost 0 bases at V and 5 bases at J; junction bases unmatched: 4. The germline V gene has CDR1 SGDLS and CDR2 YYNGEE. CDR3 protein: CASSVEDSGGDTQYF. CDR3 nucleotides: TGTGCCAGCAGCGTAGAGGATAGCGGGGGAGATACGCAGTATTTT. The full variable domain, in which reference TRBV9 and TRBJ2-3 provide the parts outside the CDR3, is DSGVTQTPKHLITATGQRVTLRCSPRSGDLSVYWYQQSLDQGLQFLIQYYNGEERAKGNILERFSAQQFPDLHSELNLSSLELGDSALYFCASSVEDSGGDTQYFGPGTRLTVL.

This clone appeared a single time. The chain joins TRBV14 to TRBJ1-1; D is uncertain. The CDR3 sequence is 13 residues long. The germline V gene encodes CDR1 SGHDN and CDR2 FVKESK. Trimming removed 8 bases at V and 0 bases at J, with 10 bases between. The CDR3 DNA is TGTGCCAGCCGCGGGCTTATGAACACTGAAGCTTTCTTT. Its translation is CASRGLMNTEAFF.

The V gene is TRBV11-1, the J gene TRBJ2-7; no clear D. Trimming stripped 0 bases from V and 6 bases from J, with 3 bases between. The germline CDR1 and CDR2 sequences are SGHAT and FQDESV (reference sequence). The CDR3 is made up of 11 amino acids. In DNA, the CDR3 is TGTGCCAGCAGCTTAGCGCGCGAGCAGTACTTC. Amino acid sequence: CASSLAREQYF.

The V call is TRBV27, the J call TRBJ2-7, with D maybe TRBD1 (5 bases). The CDR3 length is 13 residues. CDR1 and CDR2 from the germline V gene are MNHEY and SMNVEV (reference sequence). Trimming removed 6 bases at V and 4 bases at J, with 13 bases between. CDR3 DNA: TGTGCCAGCAGCTCTGGACACCGTTACGAGCAGTACTTC. This encodes CASSSGHRYEQYF.